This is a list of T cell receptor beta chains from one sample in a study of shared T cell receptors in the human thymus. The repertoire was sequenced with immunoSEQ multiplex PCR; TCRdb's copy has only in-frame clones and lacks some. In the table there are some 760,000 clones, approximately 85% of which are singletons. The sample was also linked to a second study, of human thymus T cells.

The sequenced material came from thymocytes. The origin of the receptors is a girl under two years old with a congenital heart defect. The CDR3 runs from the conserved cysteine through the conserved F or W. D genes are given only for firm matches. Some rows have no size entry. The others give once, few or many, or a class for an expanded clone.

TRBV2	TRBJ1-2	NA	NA	TGTGCCAGCATTCCGGGACTGAACTATGGCTACACCTTC	CASIPGLNYGYTF
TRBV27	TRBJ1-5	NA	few	TGTGCCAGCAGTCCTCTTAGGAGGGATTTTCAGCCCCAGCATTTT	CASSPLRRDFQPQHF
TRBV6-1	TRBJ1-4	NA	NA	TGTGCCAGCACATCGGTTCGAGGTTTTGGTGAAAAACTGTTTTTT	CASTSVRGFGEKLFF
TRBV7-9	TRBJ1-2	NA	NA	TGTGCCAGCAGCTTATACTCCGCCAGGGGACCTTCTAACTATGGCTACACCTTC	CASSLYSARGPSNYGYTF
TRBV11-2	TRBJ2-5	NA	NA	TGTGCCAGCAGCCCAAGGTCGGGCCAAGAGACCCAGTACTTC	CASSPRSGQETQYF
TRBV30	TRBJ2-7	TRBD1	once	TGTGCCTGGAGTACCGCCGGACAGGCGTTCACCTACGAGCAGTACTTC	CAWSTAGQAFTYEQYF
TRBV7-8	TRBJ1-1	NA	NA	TGTGCCAGCAGCTTAACAGGGAACACTGAAGCTTTCTTT	CASSLTGNTEAFF
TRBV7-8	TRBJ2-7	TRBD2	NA	TGTGCCAGCTCCTATAGCCGGGGGGATTCCTACGAGCAGTACTTC	CASSYSRGDSYEQYF
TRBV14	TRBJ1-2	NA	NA	TGTGCCAGCGCCCAAGCCGTTAACTATGGCTACACCTTC	CASAQAVNYGYTF
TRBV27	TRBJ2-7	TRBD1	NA	TGTGCCAGCAGTTTATACCCGGGACAGGGGTCGGACGAGCAGTACTTC	CASSLYPGQGSDEQYF
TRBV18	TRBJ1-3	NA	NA	TGTGCCAGCTCACCACCCGATGGACAGATCCTCTCTGGAAACACCATATATTTT	CASSPPDGQILSGNTIYF
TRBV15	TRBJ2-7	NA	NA	TGTGCCACCAGCAGAGATTTAAGCCGCCCGGGCGAGCAGTACTTC	CATSRDLSRPGEQYF
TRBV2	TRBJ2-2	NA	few	TGTGCCAGCAGTTACCGGAGAGCGGCCCTCACCGGGGAGCTGTTTTTT	CASSYRRAALTGELFF
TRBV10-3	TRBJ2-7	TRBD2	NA	TGTGCCATCAGCCGAACGGGACTAGGCCCTCGCGAGCAGTACTTC	CAISRTGLGPREQYF
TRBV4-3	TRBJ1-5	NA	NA	TGCGCCAGCAGCCAAGGCGGGGATCAGCCCCAGCATTTT	CASSQGGDQPQHF
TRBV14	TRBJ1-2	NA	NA	TGTGCCAGCAGCCAAAGCGTCCAATCCCCAAATGGCTACACCTTC	CASSQSVQSPNGYTF
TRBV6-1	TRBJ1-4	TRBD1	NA	TGTGCCAGCAGTGAAAAACACAGGGGACCAAAAGGAACTAATGAAAAACTGTTTTTT	CASSEKHRGPKGTNEKLFF
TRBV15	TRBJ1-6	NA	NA	TGTGCCACCAGCAGAGATCGGACAGTGGGCAATTCACCCCTCCACTTT	CATSRDRTVGNSPLHF
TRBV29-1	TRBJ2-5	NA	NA	TGCAGCGTTGATGGGGCAGGGCTAGAGACCCAGTACTTC	CSVDGAGLETQYF
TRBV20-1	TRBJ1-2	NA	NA	TGCAGTGCTAGTGTGCAGGATGGCTACACCTTC	CSASVQDGYTF
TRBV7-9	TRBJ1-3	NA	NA	TGTGCCAGCAGCTTTACCGGGGGTGGGATCTCTGGAAACACCATATATTTT	CASSFTGGGISGNTIYF
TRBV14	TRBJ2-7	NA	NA	TGTGCCAGCAGCCAACTTTACCGGGGGACAGAGTTGTACTTC	CASSQLYRGTELYF
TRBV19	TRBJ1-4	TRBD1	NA	TGTGCCAGTAGTAAGACTCGGGACAGGGGGCTTGGAGACGAAAAACTGTTTTTT	CASSKTRDRGLGDEKLFF
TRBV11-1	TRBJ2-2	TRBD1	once	TGTGCCAGCAGCACGCGACAGGGGCCTTCGAACACCGGGGAGCTGTTTTTT	CASSTRQGPSNTGELFF
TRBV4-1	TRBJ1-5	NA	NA	TGCGCCAGCAGCCAAGTTCGATGGAATCCCAGGGATCAGCCCCAGCATTTT	CASSQVRWNPRDQPQHF
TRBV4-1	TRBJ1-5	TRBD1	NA	TGCGCCAGCAGCCAACTTAACATTACAGGGGGCGGGCAGCCCCAGCATTTT	CASSQLNITGGGQPQHF
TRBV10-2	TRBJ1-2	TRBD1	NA	TGCGCCAGCAGTCAGGGGGCCAACTATGGCTACACCTTC	CASSQGANYGYTF
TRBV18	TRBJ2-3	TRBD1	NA	TGTGCCAGCTCACCGGAGGACAGGGGCACAGATACGCAGTATTTT	CASSPEDRGTDTQYF
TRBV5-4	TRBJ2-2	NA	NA	TGTGCCAGCGATCCCAGCCCATTGTGGACAGTGAACACCGGGGAGCTGTTTTTT	CASDPSPLWTVNTGELFF
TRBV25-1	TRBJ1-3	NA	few	TGTGCCAGCCGGGGCGGGGGGGACTCTGGAAACACCATATATTTT	CASRGGGDSGNTIYF
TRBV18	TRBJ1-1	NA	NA	TGTGCCAGCTCACCACCCGGGACCAGGGGAGACACTGAAGCTTTCTTT	CASSPPGTRGDTEAFF
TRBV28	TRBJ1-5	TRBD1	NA	TGTGCCAGCAGTTTTTTTGGACAGGGTATTCAGCCCCAGCATTTT	CASSFFGQGIQPQHF
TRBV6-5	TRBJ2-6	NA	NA	TGTGCCAGCAGTTTACTCCCCGGGTCTGGGGCCAACGTCCTGACTTTC	CASSLLPGSGANVLTF
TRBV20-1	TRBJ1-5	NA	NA	TGCAGTGCTTTAGCCCTAAAACGCCAGCATTTT	CSALALKRQHF
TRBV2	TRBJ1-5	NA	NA	TGTGCCAGCAGATCCACTCGGCGACAGGCCGACAGCAATCAGCCCCAGCATTTT	CASRSTRRQADSNQPQHF
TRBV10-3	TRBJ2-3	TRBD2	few	TGTGCCGCCGACGCAGCGGGGCCTAGCACAGATACGCAGTATTTT	CAADAAGPSTDTQYF
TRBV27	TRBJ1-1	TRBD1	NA	TGTGCCAGCAGTCCGTGGGGGACAGGTAAGGGGGAAGCTTTCTTT	CASSPWGTGKGEAFF
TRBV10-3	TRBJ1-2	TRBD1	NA	TGTGCCATCAGGGCAACAGGGGAAAAGACCTATGGCTACACCTTC	CAIRATGEKTYGYTF
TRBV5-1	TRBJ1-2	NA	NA	TGCGCCAGCAGCTTAGGGGGAATCTATGGCTACACCTTC	CASSLGGIYGYTF
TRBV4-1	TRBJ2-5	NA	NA	TGCGCCAGCAGCCAAGTAACGGGAGAGGAGACCCAGTACTTC	CASSQVTGEETQYF
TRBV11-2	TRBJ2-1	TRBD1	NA	TGTGCCAGCGGTCCCCGGACAGGGGAGAAGAATGAGCAGTTCTTC	CASGPRTGEKNEQFF
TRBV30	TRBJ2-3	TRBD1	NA	TGTGCCTGGAGTTTGGACAGGGGCGAGACAGATACGCAGTATTTT	CAWSLDRGETDTQYF
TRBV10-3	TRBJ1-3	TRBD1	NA	TGTGCCATGAAGACGACAGGGAGCTCTGGAAACACCATATATTTT	CAMKTTGSSGNTIYF
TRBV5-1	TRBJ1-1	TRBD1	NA	TGCGCCAGCAGCTTGGAGGGACAGAGCACTGAAGCTTTCTTT	CASSLEGQSTEAFF
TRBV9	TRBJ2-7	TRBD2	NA	TGTGCCAGCAGCGTGATAGCGGGGGGACCTGACGAGCAGTACTTC	CASSVIAGGPDEQYF
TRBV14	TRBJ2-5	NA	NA	TGTGCCAGCAGCCAAGATCAGGGTTGGGAGACCCAGTACTTC	CASSQDQGWETQYF
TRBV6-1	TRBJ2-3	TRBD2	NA	TGTGCCAGCAGTGAAGATGGCGGGGGGGCCCAAATCACAGATACGCAGTATTTT	CASSEDGGGAQITDTQYF
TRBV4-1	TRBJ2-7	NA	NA	TGCGCCAGCAGCCAAGGGACAGCTGAAAGCTCCTACGAGCAGTACTTC	CASSQGTAESSYEQYF
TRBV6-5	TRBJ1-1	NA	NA	TGTGCCAGCAGTATTTCAAACAGGGTAGCTGAAGCTTTCTTT	CASSISNRVAEAFF
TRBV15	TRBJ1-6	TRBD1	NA	TGTGCCACCAGCCGACAGGGAGTTACGGCGAAGAGCTCCTATAATTCACCCCTCCACTTT	CATSRQGVTAKSSYNSPLHF
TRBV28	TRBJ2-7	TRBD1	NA	TGTGCCAGCTCCAGGGGGGACAGGCAATCCTACGAGCAGTACTTC	CASSRGDRQSYEQYF
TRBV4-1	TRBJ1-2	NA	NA	TGCGCCAGCAGCCACGTCACCACGGGTAGTAACTATGGCTACACCTTC	CASSHVTTGSNYGYTF
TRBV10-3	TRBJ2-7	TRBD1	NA	TGTGCCATCAGTGACCGGGCGGCGGGACAGGACTCCTACGAGCAGTACTTC	CAISDRAAGQDSYEQYF
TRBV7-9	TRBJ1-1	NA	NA	TGTGCCAGCAGCTTAGGGCAGAACACTGAAGCTTTCTTT	CASSLGQNTEAFF
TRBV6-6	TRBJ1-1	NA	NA	TGTGCCAGCAGTTCCCCCGCAGGGTCTTTTACTGAAGCTTTCTTT	CASSSPAGSFTEAFF
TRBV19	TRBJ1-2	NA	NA	TGTGCCAGTTTTGACAGCCCTAACTATGGCTACACCTTC	CASFDSPNYGYTF
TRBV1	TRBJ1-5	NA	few	TGCACCAGCAGCCAAGGGAGGGGTGGCAGGGATTTCTCCAATCAGCCCCAGCATTTT	CTSSQGRGGRDFSNQPQHF